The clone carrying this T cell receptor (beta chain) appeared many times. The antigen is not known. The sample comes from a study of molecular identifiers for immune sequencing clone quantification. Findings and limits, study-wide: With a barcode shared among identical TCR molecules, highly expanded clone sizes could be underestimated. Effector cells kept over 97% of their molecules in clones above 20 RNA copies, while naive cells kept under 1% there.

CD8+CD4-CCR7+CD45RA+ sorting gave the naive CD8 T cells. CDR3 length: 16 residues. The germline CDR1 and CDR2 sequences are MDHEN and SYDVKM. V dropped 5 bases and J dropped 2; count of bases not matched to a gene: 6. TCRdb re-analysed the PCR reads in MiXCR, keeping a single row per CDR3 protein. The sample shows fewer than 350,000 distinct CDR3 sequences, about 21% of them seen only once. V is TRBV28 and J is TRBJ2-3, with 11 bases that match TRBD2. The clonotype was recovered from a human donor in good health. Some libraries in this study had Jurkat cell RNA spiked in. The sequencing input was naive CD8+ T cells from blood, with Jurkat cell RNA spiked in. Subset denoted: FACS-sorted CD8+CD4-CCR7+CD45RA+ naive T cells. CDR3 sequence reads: CASSRLAGRVTDTQYF. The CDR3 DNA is TGTGCCAGCAGTAGACTAGCGGGACGGGTCACAGATACGCAGTATTTT.